These 27 T cell receptor beta chains originate from one sample sequenced in a study of blood T cell repertoires in COVID-19. TCRdb's copy holds only in-frame clones and misses some; the assay was immunoSEQ multiplex PCR. The sample yields about 69,000 clones, 60% to 85% seen once. The sample taken for sequencing was peripheral blood. These receptors were collected from a man in his 60s with acute or convalescent COVID-19.

V is TRBV5-8 and J is TRBJ1-6; D gene ambiguous. CDR3 length: 15 residues. The germline V and J ends were trimmed by 0 bases and 4 bases, with 8 bases remaining between them. The germline gives CDR1 SGHTS, CDR2 YDEGEE. The CDR3 is CASSLGGAYNSPLHF. The CDR3 region has the DNA TGTGCCAGCAGCTTGGGTGGAGCGTATAATTCACCCCTCCACTTT.

CDR3 bases: TGCGCCAGCAGCTTAACAGGGGACAGGGCCAATCAGCCCCAGCATTTT. It encodes CASSLTGDRANQPQHF. The gene calls are TRBV5-1 and TRBJ1-5, with 9 positions matching TRBD1. The CDR3 covers 16 residues. V gave up 2 bases and J gave up 3 bases; unmatched junction bases: 6. Germline V gene lookup returns CDR1 SGHRS and CDR2 YFSETQ.

The rearrangement uses TRBV6-6 and TRBJ2-5, with 9 bases lining up with TRBD1. The CDR3 contains 15 residues. V gave up 4 bases and J gave up 3 bases; unmatched junction bases: 6. Germline CDR1 MNHNY, CDR2 SVGAGI (reference sequence). CDR3 nucleotides: TGTGCCAGCAGTTTCCCCGGGACAGGGAAAGAGACCCAGTACTTC. It is translated as CASSFPGTGKETQYF.

The chain couples TRBV7-8 to TRBJ2-7, with TRBD2 matching 9 bases. The CDR3 consists of 15 residues. V shed 6 bases and J 6 bases; nucleotides not matched to a gene: 12. Per germline, CDR1 SGHVS and CDR2 FQNEAQ. The CDR3 nucleotides are TGTGCCAGCAGTCCTAAGACCGGAGCGGGAGGCGAGCAGTACTTC. Protein sequence: CASSPKTGAGGEQYF.

The V and J genes are TRBV5-1 and TRBJ2-7; 7 positions agree with TRBD2. Germline V CDR1 and CDR2: SGHRS, YFSETQ. The length of the CDR3 is 14 residues. V was pared by 3 bases and J by 2 bases, with 5 bases of the junction left unmatched. The CDR3 coding sequence is TGCGCCAGCAGCTCGGCTAGCGGAACCTACGAGCAGTACTTC. Protein sequence: CASSSASGTYEQYF.

This chain joins TRBV4-3 and TRBJ1-2, with D perhaps matching TRBD1 (5 bases). The CDR3 length is 17 residues. Germline V gives CDR1 LGHNA, CDR2 YSLEER. Trimming pared 1 base from V and 4 bases from J, leaving 19 bases between. CDR3 nucleotide sequence: TGCGCCAGCAGCCAAGCAGAGGCACTCGTCGGGGGCTATGGCTACACCTTC. Translated, it gives CASSQAEALVGGYGYTF.

The rearrangement links TRBV27 to TRBJ1-4; D is possibly TRBD1 (6 bases). V was cut by 10 bases and J by 1 base, with 25 bases left in between. The germline V gene has CDR1 MNHEY and CDR2 SMNVEV (reference sequence). The CDR3 runs 18 residues. CDR3 sequence (DNA): TGTGCCACCTCTCCCGGGGGGCGTGCCGCTGTAACTAATGAAAAACTGTTTTTT. Translated: CATSPGGRAAVTNEKLFF.

This chain links TRBV11-2 with TRBJ2-1; D gene unclear. Germline CDR1 and CDR2: SGHAT and FQNNGV. The germline V and J ends were trimmed by 1 base and 8 bases, with 15 bases remaining between them. The CDR3 runs 15 residues. The CDR3 bases are TGTGCCAGCAGCTTAGGGCAGTTCCCTCGGGATGAGCAGTTCTTC. Its protein is CASSLGQFPRDEQFF.

The rearrangement uses TRBV7-2 and TRBJ1-2; 12 nucleotides line up with TRBD1. V was pared by 0 bases and J by 8 bases, with 1 base of the junction left unmatched. The germline V gene has CDR1 SGHTA and CDR2 FQGNSA. This CDR3 is 14 amino acids long. This CDR3 is CASSLAGTGGGYTF. CDR3 sequence (DNA): TGTGCCAGCAGCTTAGCCGGGACAGGGGGCGGCTACACCTTC.

The chain couples TRBV7-6 to TRBJ2-1; unclear D gene. CDR1 SGHVS and CDR2 FNYEAQ come from the germline V gene. The length of the CDR3 is 15 residues. The V gene lost 4 bases and the J gene lost 0 bases, with 10 bases spanning the gap. CDR3 in DNA: TGTGCCAGCAGCTCCAGGCTTAGCTCCTACAATGAGCAGTTCTTC. It is translated as CASSSRLSSYNEQFF.

There are a few counts of this clone. The J gene is TRBJ1-2, the V gene TRBV19; 9 nucleotides align to TRBD1. J lost 5 bases, V lost 3 bases, and 4 bases had no gene match. Germline V gives CDR1 LNHDA, CDR2 SQIVND (reference sequence). This CDR3 has 14 residues. The CDR3 DNA follows: TGTGCCAGTAGTATTTCGACAGGGGGTTATGGCTACACCTTC. This sequence encodes CASSISTGGYGYTF.

This sequence joins TRBV5-5 and TRBJ1-4; 7 bases agree with TRBD1. V shed 4 bases and J 5 bases; nucleotides not matched to a gene: 8. The germline V gene has CDR1 SGHKS and CDR2 YYEKEE (reference sequence). CDR3 length: 15 residues. This CDR3 is CASSPRQGENEKLFF. CDR3 DNA: TGTGCCAGCAGCCCCAGACAGGGAGAGAATGAAAAACTGTTTTTT.

This chain links TRBV6-2 or TRBV6-3 with TRBJ1-5, with a possible D match to TRBD1 (5 bases). V lost 3 bases, J lost 10 bases, and 16 bases lay in between. Germline V gene sequence: CDR1 MNHEY, CDR2 SVGEGT. The CDR3 consists of 14 residues. The CDR3 region is CASSYSDGALPQHF. In DNA, the CDR3 is TGTGCCAGCAGTTATTCGGATGGGGCTCTTCCCCAGCATTTT.

V usage is TRBV20-1 and J usage is TRBJ1-4; weak D call: TRBD1 (5 bases). Germline lookup yields CDR1 DFQATT and CDR2 SNEGSKA (reference sequence). The CDR3 runs 11 residues. Trimming left V 6 bases short and J 14 bases short, with 16 bases between. CDR3 coding DNA: TGCAGTGCCTTCGAGACAGAAGTGCTGTTTTTT. Translating gives CSAFETEVLFF.

This clone was seen once. The chain employs TRBV7-6 and TRBJ2-7; TRBD1 is a possible D gene (5 bases). Trimming pared 5 bases from V and 6 bases from J, leaving 14 bases between. CDR1 is SGHVS and CDR2 is FNYEAQ in the germline V gene. The CDR3 consists of 13 residues. The CDR3 loop is CASSRSGFGEQYF. The DNA of the CDR3 is TGTGCCAGCAGCAGATCAGGGTTCGGCGAGCAGTACTTC.

The V gene is TRBV7-8, the J gene TRBJ2-7, with 8 bases identical to TRBD1. The CDR3 is 14 residues long. The germline CDR1 and CDR2 sequences are SGHVS and FQNEAQ. V shed 3 bases and J 2 bases; nucleotides not matched to a gene: 3. DNA for the CDR3: TGTGCCAGCAGCTTGGGGACAGGACCCTACGAGCAGTACTTC. This encodes CASSLGTGPYEQYF.

The rearrangement links TRBV6-2 or TRBV6-3 to TRBJ1-1; maybe TRBD1 (5 bases). The V end lost 5 bases, the J end lost 3 bases, and 7 bases lay between the germline ends. The CDR3 sequence is 12 residues long. Germline CDR1 MNHEY, CDR2 SVGEGT. CDR3 region: CASSLGDTEAFF. CDR3 nucleotides: TGTGCCAGCAGTCTAGGGGACACTGAAGCTTTCTTT.

The V and J genes are TRBV25-1 and TRBJ1-1; D not certain. V was clipped by 4 bases and J by 5 bases, with 17 bases between them. The CDR3 is 15 residues long. Germline CDR1 and CDR2: MGHDK and SYGVNS. The CDR3 protein is CASSGSRGSLTEAFF. CDR3 nucleotides: TGTGCCAGCAGTGGCTCCCGGGGATCATTAACTGAAGCTTTCTTT.

The chain links TRBV18 to TRBJ1-5; no clear D gene. Germline V lookup: CDR1 KGHSH, CDR2 LQKENI. Trimming pared 4 bases from V and 7 bases from J, leaving 17 bases between. This CDR3 is built from 15 residues. CDR3 protein: CASSLQWGGGQPQHF. In DNA, the CDR3 is TGTGCCAGCTCACTGCAATGGGGAGGTGGGCAGCCCCAGCATTTT.

The V and J genes are TRBV6-5 and TRBJ1-5; D possibly corresponds to TRBD1 (5 bases). This CDR3 is 14 amino acids long. The V end was cut by 6 bases, the J end by 6 bases, with 15 bases between. Germline V lookup: CDR1 MNHEY, CDR2 SVGAGI. CDR3 region: CASRMGGTGQPQHF. CDR3 nucleotides: TGTGCCAGCAGGATGGGAGGGACGGGTCAGCCCCAGCATTTT.

This clone was recorded once. This rearrangement joins TRBV14 to TRBJ2-3, with D perhaps matching TRBD2 (6 bases). Germline V lookup: CDR1 SGHDN, CDR2 FVKESK. The CDR3 has 13 residues. With 7 bases removed from V and 2 bases from J, the gap between germline ends came to 10 bases. CDR3 bases: TGTGCCAGCAAGAGGGAGGCCACAGATACGCAGTATTTT. It yields the protein CASKREATDTQYF.

The DNA for the CDR3 is TGCGCCAGCAGCCAAGATCGGGGTTCCTATGGCTACACCTTC. It specifies CASSQDRGSYGYTF. The chain employs TRBV4-3 and TRBJ1-2; D gene uncertain. Trimming removed 0 bases from V and 4 bases from J, with 9 bases in between. The CDR3 loop spans 14 amino acids. CDR1 LGHNA and CDR2 YSLEER come from the germline V gene.

This clone was seen just once. V and J are TRBV14 and TRBJ1-1; unclear D gene. The ends were cut back, 0 bases at V and 4 bases at J, with 12 bases in the middle. This CDR3 contains 15 residues. Germline values: CDR1 SGHDN, CDR2 FVKESK. The CDR3 DNA sequence: TGTGCCAGCAGCCAAGATATCAGGATATTCACTGAAGCTTTCTTT. Its translation is CASSQDIRIFTEAFF.

The CDR3 region is CAIKDRDLRYGYTF. The DNA for the CDR3 is TGTGCCATCAAGGACAGGGATCTAAGATATGGCTACACCTTC. The J gene is TRBJ1-2, the V gene TRBV10-3, with 8 bases fitting TRBD1. J lost 5 bases, V lost 7 bases, and 9 bases had no gene match. CDR3 length: 14 amino acids. Germline CDR1 is ENHRY and CDR2 is SYGVKD.

The J gene is TRBJ1-1, the V gene TRBV10-2; TRBD1 matches at 8 bases. Losses at the gene ends were 6 bases for V and 4 bases for J; bases not matched to a gene: 4. Germline lookup yields CDR1 WSHSY and CDR2 SAAADI. CDR3 length equals 13 residues. CDR3 in amino acids: CASRLTGVTEAFF. The CDR3 region has the DNA TGCGCCAGCAGGCTGACAGGGGTCACTGAAGCTTTCTTT.

This clone occurred a few times. The rearrangement joins TRBV18 to TRBJ1-5, with TRBD1 as a possible D gene (5 bases). CDR3 length: 15 residues. The V end was cut by 3 bases, the J end by 5 bases, with 14 bases between. The V gene's germline CDR1 is KGHSH and CDR2 LQKENI. The CDR3 loop reads CASSPRRGTDQPQHF. CDR3 sequence (DNA): TGTGCCAGCTCACCCCGAAGGGGAACTGATCAGCCCCAGCATTTT.

The V gene is TRBV4-2, the J gene TRBJ2-5; 8 bases are shared with TRBD2. Germline V gene lookup returns CDR1 LGHNA and CDR2 YNFKEQ. The CDR3 is made up of 15 amino acids. V shed 4 bases, J shed 3 bases, and the junction held 7 bases outside the gene matches. CDR3 DNA: TGTGCCAGCAGCCCTGGCGCGGGGGGCGAAGAGACCCAGTACTTC. Its translation: CASSPGAGGEETQYF.